This T cell receptor (beta chain) was recovered during a study of Tregs in tolerant kidney transplant recipients. General study findings and limits: No direct test of biological reproducibility was done here.

As for this clone: Its antigen is as yet unknown.

Generated by immunoSEQ multiplex PCR, the TCRdb table keeps only in-frame clones and is missing some. The repertoire holds about 77,000 clones, with around 98% as singletons. From germline, CDR1 is MNHEY and CDR2 SVGAGI. Trimming stripped 6 bases from V and 3 bases from J, with 12 bases between. The CDR3 is made up of 14 amino acids. The source was CD4+ T cells from blood, collected before the transplant. The chain couples TRBV6-5 to TRBJ2-1; TRBD2 is a possible D gene (5 bases). The TCR originated in a human donor who received a combined kidney and bone marrow transplant. The CDR3 spells CASRPQTNYNEQFF. Here the CDR3 DNA reads TGTGCCAGCAGACCCCAGACTAACTACAATGAGCAGTTCTTC.